The clone carrying this TCR beta chain was detected only a few times. PCR used 60 Vbeta primers and 13 Jbeta primers. Only in-frame clones appear in the TCRdb table, and some are missing; sequencing was by immunoSEQ multiplex PCR. This repertoire shows roughly 200,000 clones, about four fifths found once; its top ten account for over 1.5%. The V gene's germline CDR1 is LGHNA and CDR2 YNFKEQ. Trimming stripped 1 base from V and 9 bases from J, with 10 bases between. The CDR3 is 13 residues long. This sample was taken from a study of cytomegalovirus exposure and HLA in healthy donors. Study-level background: Tens of millions of unique TCRs from HLA-typed donors were held in an early release of data. Most donors, 70% to 85% of a few hundred genotyped, fell in the Caucasian-associated ancestry cluster.

The chain couples TRBV4-2 to TRBJ2-1; D unclear. The receptor's source is a girl under 18 in good health and CMV-seropositive. The sample was PBMCs. The CDR3 DNA is TGTGCCAGCAGCCAAGGTATTAGTCTTGAGCAGTTCTTC. Amino acids: CASSQGISLEQFF.